In its sample, the clone carrying this T cell receptor beta chain was seen once. This sample is part of a study of PD-L1 blockade in urothelial cancer. Study information: Every 3 weeks, patients received intravenous atezolizumab 1,200 mg, beginning 2014.

Time point denoted: peripheral blood 6 weeks after treatment start. The germline CDR1 and CDR2 sequences are SGHNT and YYREEE (reference sequence). Unmatched junction bases numbered 3, after V lost 3 bases and J lost 6 bases. The CDR3 is 13 residues long. The protocol was immunoSEQ multiplex PCR, while the TCRdb copy is restricted to in-frame clones and leaves out a portion. The data contain over 100,000 clones, approximately 90% of them singletons. The chain links TRBV5-4 to TRBJ2-3; 8 nucleotides align to TRBD1. The source material was PBMCs, sampled around atezolizumab (anti-PD-L1) treatment. The source is a man in his sixties with urothelial cancer. The CDR3 bases are TGTGCCAGCAGCTGGACAGGGTCGGATACGCAGTATTTT. Translation: CASSWTGSDTQYF.